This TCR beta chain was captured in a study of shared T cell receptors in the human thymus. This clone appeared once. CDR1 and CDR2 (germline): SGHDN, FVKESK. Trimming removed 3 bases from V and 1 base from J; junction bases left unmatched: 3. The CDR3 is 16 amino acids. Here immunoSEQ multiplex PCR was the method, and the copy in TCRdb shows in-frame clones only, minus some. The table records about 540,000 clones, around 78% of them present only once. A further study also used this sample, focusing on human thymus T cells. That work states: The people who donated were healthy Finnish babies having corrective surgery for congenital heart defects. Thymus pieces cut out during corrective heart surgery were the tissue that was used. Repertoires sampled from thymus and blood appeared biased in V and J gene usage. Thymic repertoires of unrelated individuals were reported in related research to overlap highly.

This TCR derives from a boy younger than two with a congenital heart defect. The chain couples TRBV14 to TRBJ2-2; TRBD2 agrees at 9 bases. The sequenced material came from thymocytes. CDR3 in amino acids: CASSQGREGNTGELFF. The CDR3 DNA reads TGTGCCAGCAGCCAGGGGCGGGAGGGGAACACCGGGGAGCTGTTTTTT.